Below, one TCR beta chain is given with its context. These data originate in a study of blood T cell repertoires in COVID-19. Study information: The analysed material was cDNA or gDNA that came from T cells, B-cell-depleted T cells, or PBMCs.

While infection was still active, Seattle patients were enrolled and then followed longitudinally. Original processing notes: Using reference gene primer amplification, nucleated cell counts were estimated. Here immunoSEQ multiplex PCR was the method, and the copy in TCRdb shows in-frame clones only, minus some. The V and J calls and clone size come from that table; D and trimming were worked out from the DNA. Among 50,000 to 70,000 clones listed, 65% to 85% were seen once. In germline, CDR1 is SGHTA, CDR2 FQGNSA. The CDR3 is 14 residues long. The V segment lost 3 bases and the J segment 4 bases; nucleotides outside the gene matches: 2.

The clonotype originates from a man older than 75 with COVID-19, enrolled during active disease. The sequenced sample consisted of peripheral blood. The chain has TRBV7-2 and TRBJ2-3; TRBD2 aligns across 9 bases. The CDR3 nucleotides are TGTGCCAGCAGCTTGAGCGGGGGGCCAGATACGCAGTATTTT. Amino acids: CASSLSGGPDTQYF.